The T cell receptor (beta chain) under discussion was sequenced for a study of CD8 T cells in Susac syndrome (dated by TCRdb to the late 2010s). For the wider study: Among the sequenced Susac syndrome patients, 5 or 6 had clinically active disease and roughly 8 were in clinical remission. The study used repertoire sequencing to test whether antigen drove CD8+ T cell activation and differentiation in Susac syndrome. CD8+ T cell repertoire clonality was compared between 12 healthy donors, approximately 14 Susac syndrome patients and about 15 multiple sclerosis patients. At blood withdrawal, Susac syndrome patients were either therapy-naive, taking corticosteroids (in some cases with IVIg as well), or taking IVIg alone. Here is what the overall study found, with its caveats: Clonal expansion was observed in Susac syndrome CD8+ repertoires, with the highest expansion in CD8+ TEMRA cells and greater expansion in clinically active than in remitting patients. Some 17 Susac-specific public clones were identified in the total CD8+ repertoire, and four to six Susac-specific public clones were identified in the CD8+ TEMRA repertoire. The number of individuals in the TCR sequencing and HLA analysis was acknowledged as relatively small.

Peripheral blood CD8+ and CD4+ T cells from healthy donors, Susac syndrome patients and multiple sclerosis patients were profiled using high-throughput TCR beta sequencing. The Susac syndrome patients fulfilled recently defined diagnostic criteria for definite or probable disease. CD8+ TEMRA cells were enriched by FACS, while bulk CD8+ and CD4+ T cells were purified by magnetic negative isolation. Blood was collected in EDTA tubes and processed within 24 hours, with PBMCs isolated through density gradient centrifugation. PBMCs intended for TCR sequencing were cryopreserved in liquid nitrogen and were subsequently thawed in a 37 degrees C water bath. A purity of at least 90% was achieved for sorted or isolated CD4+, CD8+ and CD8+ TEMRA cells. RNA was extracted using the RNeasy kit, and roughly 0.5 to 1 microgram was reverse transcribed with random hexamers. The immunoSEQ multiplex PCR assay, which covers 54 Vbeta and 13 Jbeta segments, was used to amplify TCR beta CDR3 regions. Bias from PCR amplification was corrected by using a synthetic template baseline for primer optimization and for computational correction. In the paper's pipeline: Reads were assigned to V, D and J genes according to IMGT and analyzed in immunoSEQ Analyzer, with only productive sequences retained. Clonality was calculated as one minus the Shannon entropy normalized by log2 of the number of productive unique sequences. For each patient and control, public and private clones were evaluated among the 100 most prevalent clones. Clones were defined as Susac-specific when absent from the healthy and MS cohorts, from fewer than 1,300 published viral clones and from other ImmuneACCESS disease sequences. TCRdb cleaned the public reads at Q25 with fastp, built clones with MiXCR and kept in-frame beta chains. Merged by CDR3 protein, the rows form single entries marked with the most common genes and DNA. These V and J calls originate from TCRdb's pipeline instead of the authors' own analysis. In this sample the table shows tens of thousands of distinct CDR3 sequences, more than 85% of which occur a single time. Under 0.5% of the sample belongs to the ten largest clones.

Sequences SGHVS (CDR1) and FQNEAQ (CDR2) are obtained from the germline V gene. The CDR3 spans 14 residues, from the cysteine through the phenylalanine. The kept DNA is CDR3 alone, 42 bases in frame from the first base. V is reduced by 2 bases and J by 2 bases, leaving a spacing of 10 bases between them. Notes on this clonotype: Its antigen is currently not known. No much larger clone exists at a distance of one base, and base qualities are not known.

This clonotype was sampled from a human donor with Susac syndrome. The rearrangement combines TRBV7-8 with TRBJ2-7; TRBD2 is a possible D gene, resting on 5 matching bases. The sequencing sample was made of CD8+ T cells from PBMCs. The DNA reads as follows: TGTGCCAGCAGCTTATCGGGATCTGCCTACGAGCAGTACTTC. Its coded protein is CASSLSGSAYEQYF.